This T cell receptor beta chain emerged from a study of regulatory T cells in long-lasting Graves disease. In germline, CDR1 is MNHEY, CDR2 SMNVEV (reference sequence). The CDR3 extends over 15 amino acids. Trimming cost V 3 bases and J 3 bases, with 12 bases left between them. Time point denoted: newly diagnosed GD, antithyroid drugs for less than 3 months. PBMCs provided the RNA from which the TCR library was made. Arm-PCR of CDR3 regions and iRepertoire HTBI primers were used to build TCR beta libraries. TCRdb re-analysed the multiplex PCR reads in MiXCR, keeping a single row per CDR3 protein. The sample yields 550,000 to 650,000 distinct CDR3 sequences, 15% to 20% seen once. This clonotype has ten or more counts. This sample also appeared in a second study, on T cells in Graves' hyperthyroidism and ophthalmopathy.

This sequence was found in a man aged 18 to 30 with Graves disease. V usage is TRBV27 and J usage is TRBJ2-4; D not certain. The sequences come from peripheral blood mononuclear cells (PBMCs), collected at new diagnosis, from a patient treated with antithyroid drugs. This chain's CDR3 is CASSFGALGKNIQYF. CDR3 DNA sequence: TGTGCCAGCAGTTTTGGCGCGTTGGGCAAAAACATTCAGTACTTC.